This TCR beta chain was recovered during a study of blood T cell repertoires in COVID-19. On the study more broadly: Donors in the United States, Italy and Spain gave samples during acute or convalescent COVID-19. The analysed material was cDNA or gDNA that came from T cells, B-cell-depleted T cells, or PBMCs.

Methods used by the authors: The authors estimated nucleated cell counts from reference gene primer amplification. Sequenced by immunoSEQ multiplex PCR; TCRdb stores in-frame clones only, minus some. Clone size and V and J calls were adopted from that table, with D and trimming inferred from the DNA. The repertoire holds approximately 300,000 clones, with more than 85% as singletons. From germline, CDR1 is MDHEN and CDR2 SYDVKM. This CDR3 has 12 residues. V lost 5 bases to trimming and J lost 4 bases, with 8 bases between them. This chain uses TRBV28 with TRBJ1-1; D might be TRBD1 (6 bases). The receptor's source is a woman in her twenties or thirties who had recovered from COVID-19. Sample: PBMCs or T cells enriched from blood (not recorded which). CDR3 in amino acids: CASSVGGTEAFF. CDR3 nucleotides: TGTGCCAGCAGTGTAGGGGGCACTGAAGCTTTCTTT. The variable domain in full, with the rest retrieved from reference TRBV28 and TRBJ1-1, is DVKVTQSSRYLVKRTGEKVFLECVQDMDHENMFWYRQDPGLGLRLIYFSYDVKMKEKGDIPEGYSVSREKKERFSLILESASTNQTSMYLCASSVGGTEAFFGQGTRLTVV.